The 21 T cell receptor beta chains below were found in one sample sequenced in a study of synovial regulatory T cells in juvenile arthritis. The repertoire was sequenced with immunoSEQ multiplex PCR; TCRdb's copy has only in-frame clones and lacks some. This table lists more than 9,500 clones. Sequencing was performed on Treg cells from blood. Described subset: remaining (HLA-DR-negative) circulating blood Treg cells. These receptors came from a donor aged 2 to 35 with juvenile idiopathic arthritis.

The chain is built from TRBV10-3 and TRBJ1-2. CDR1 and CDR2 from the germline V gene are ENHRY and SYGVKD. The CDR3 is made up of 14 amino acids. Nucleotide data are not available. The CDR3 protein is CAISENLANYGYTF.

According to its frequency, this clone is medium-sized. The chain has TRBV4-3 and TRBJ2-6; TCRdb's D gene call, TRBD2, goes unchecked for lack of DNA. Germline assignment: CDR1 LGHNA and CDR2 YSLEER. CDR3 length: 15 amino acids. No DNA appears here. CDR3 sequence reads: CASSQLLPGANVLTF.

The CDR3 sequence: CASSSTGRNGYTF. This chain uses TRBV9 with TRBJ1-2; as DNA is missing, the TRBD1 call by TCRdb cannot be tested. The CDR3 is 13 amino acids. DNA is not on record. Germline loops: CDR1 SGDLS, CDR2 YYNGEE.

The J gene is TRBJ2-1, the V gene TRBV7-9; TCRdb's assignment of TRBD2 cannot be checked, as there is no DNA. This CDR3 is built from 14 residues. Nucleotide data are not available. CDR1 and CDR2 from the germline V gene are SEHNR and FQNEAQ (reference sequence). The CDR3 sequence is CASSSTTNYNEQFF.

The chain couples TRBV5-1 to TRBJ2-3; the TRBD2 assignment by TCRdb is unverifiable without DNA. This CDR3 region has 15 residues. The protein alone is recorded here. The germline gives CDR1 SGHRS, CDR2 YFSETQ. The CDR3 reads CASSLISGGTDTQYF.

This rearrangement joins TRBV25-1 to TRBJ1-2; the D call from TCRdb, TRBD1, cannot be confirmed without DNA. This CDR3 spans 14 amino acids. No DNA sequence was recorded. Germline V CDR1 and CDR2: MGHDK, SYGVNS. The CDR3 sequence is CASSEAQSAYGYTF.

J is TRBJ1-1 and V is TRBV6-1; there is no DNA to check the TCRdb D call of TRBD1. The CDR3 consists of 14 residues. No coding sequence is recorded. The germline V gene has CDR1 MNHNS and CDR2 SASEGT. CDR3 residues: CASTSRDSNTEAFF.

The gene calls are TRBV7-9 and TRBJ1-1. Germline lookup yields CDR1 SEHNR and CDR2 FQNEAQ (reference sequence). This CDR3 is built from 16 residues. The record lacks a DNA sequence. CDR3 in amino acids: CASSLMSALGGTEAFF.

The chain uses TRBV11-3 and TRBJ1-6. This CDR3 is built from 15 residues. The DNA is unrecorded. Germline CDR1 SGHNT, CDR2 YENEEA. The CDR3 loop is CASSLVSSYNSPLHF.

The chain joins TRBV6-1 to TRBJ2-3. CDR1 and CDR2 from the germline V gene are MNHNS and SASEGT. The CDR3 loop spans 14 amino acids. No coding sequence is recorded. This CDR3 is CASSDPVLYQAQYF.

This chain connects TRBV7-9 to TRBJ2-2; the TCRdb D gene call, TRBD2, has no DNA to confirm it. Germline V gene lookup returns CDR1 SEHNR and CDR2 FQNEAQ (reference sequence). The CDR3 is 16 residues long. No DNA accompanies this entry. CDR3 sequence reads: CASSLGLAGSTGELFF.

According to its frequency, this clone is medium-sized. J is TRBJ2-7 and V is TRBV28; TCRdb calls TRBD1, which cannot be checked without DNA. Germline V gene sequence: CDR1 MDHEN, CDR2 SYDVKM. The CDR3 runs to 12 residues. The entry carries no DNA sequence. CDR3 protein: CASSTRVYEQYF.

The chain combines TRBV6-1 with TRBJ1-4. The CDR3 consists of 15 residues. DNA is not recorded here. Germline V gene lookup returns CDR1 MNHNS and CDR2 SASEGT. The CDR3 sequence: CASSPLGRLNEKLFF.

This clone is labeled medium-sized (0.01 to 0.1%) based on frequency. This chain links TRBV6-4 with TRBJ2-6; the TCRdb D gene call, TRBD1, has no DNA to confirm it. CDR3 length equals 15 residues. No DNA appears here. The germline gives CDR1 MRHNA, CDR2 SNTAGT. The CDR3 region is CASSPGFTGANVLTF.

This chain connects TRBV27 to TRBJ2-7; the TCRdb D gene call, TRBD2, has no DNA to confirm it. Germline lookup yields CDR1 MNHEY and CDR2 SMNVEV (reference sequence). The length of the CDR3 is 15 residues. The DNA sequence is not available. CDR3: CASNPAGTRGYEQYF.

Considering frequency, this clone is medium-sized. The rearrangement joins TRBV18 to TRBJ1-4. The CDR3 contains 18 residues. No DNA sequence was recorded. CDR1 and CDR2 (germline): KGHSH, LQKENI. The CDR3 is CASSPPVEGKSQGQKLFF.

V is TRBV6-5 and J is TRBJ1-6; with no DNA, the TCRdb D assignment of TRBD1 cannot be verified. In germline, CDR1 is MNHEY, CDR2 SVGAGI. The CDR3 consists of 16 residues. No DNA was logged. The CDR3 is CASSYSGTGNRSPLHF.

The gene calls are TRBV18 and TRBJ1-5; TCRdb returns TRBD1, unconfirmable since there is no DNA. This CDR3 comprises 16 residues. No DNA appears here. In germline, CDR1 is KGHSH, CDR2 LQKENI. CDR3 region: CASSPYDSGANQPQHF.

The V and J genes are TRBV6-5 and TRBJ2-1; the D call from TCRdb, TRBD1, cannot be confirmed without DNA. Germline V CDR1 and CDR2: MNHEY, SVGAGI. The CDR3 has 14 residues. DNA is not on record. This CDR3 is CASSYSSQDNEQFF.

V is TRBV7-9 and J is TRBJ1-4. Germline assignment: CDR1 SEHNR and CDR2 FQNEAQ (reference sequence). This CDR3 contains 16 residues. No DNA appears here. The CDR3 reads CASSLDLKLTNEKLFF.

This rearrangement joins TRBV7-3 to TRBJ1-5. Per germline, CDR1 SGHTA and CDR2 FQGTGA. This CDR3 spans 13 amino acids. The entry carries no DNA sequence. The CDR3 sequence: CASSSDSNQPQHF. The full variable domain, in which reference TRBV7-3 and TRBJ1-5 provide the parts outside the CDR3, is GAGVSQTPSNKVTEKGKYVELRCDPISGHTALYWYRQSLGQGPEFLIYFQGTGAADDSGLPNDRFFAVRPEGSVSTLKIQRTERGDSAVYLCASSSDSNQPQHFGDGTRLSIL.